This TCR beta chain is drawn from a study of OX40 agonist ivuxolimab in advanced cancers. Study-wide results and caveats: Also present in some nonresponders was a low level of normalized T-cell clonal expansion. In general, CD8+ T cells held more expanded clones than CD4+ did, on average. At 0.1 to 3.0 mg/kg, CD4+ and CD8+ blood T cells expanded clonally by week 6.

As for this clone: Its cognate antigen is unknown.

The CDR3 length is 14 residues. Germline V lookup: CDR1 MDHEN, CDR2 SYDVKM. V lost 6 bases and J lost 6; bases outside the gene matches: 7. Some clones are missing from TCRdb's copy, which holds only in-frame ones; the method was immunoSEQ multiplex PCR. The data contain under 90,000 clones, 75% to 90% of them singletons. The specimen was CD4+ or CD8+ T cells sorted from blood, collected in a trial of the OX40 agonist ivuxolimab. This rearrangement joins TRBV28 to TRBJ2-4, with 8 bases lining up with TRBD1. The receptor was derived from an adult with an advanced solid tumor such as melanoma, head and neck, liver or kidney cancer. DNA for the CDR3: TGTGCCAGCAGCTTCCTCGACAGGGGAAACATTCAGTACTTC. This sequence encodes CASSFLDRGNIQYF.